Listed here are 31 T cell receptor beta chains from one sample, sequenced in a study of siplizumab effects on memory and regulatory T cells. The table came from immunoSEQ multiplex PCR; TCRdb's copy has only in-frame clones and leaves some out. The sample contains about 100,000 clones, 94% of which appear only once. Material for sequencing was Tregs sorted from blood. The source of these receptors is a human donor in good health.

The chain couples TRBV4-1 to TRBJ2-1, with 9 bases identical to TRBD2. J was trimmed by 0 bases and V by 0 bases; bases with no gene match: 9. Germline CDR1 and CDR2: MGHRA and YSYEKL. This CDR3 has 19 amino acids. Here the CDR3 reads CASSQDWASGVGSYNEQFF. DNA of the CDR3: TGCGCCAGCAGCCAAGACTGGGCTAGCGGGGTAGGCTCCTACAATGAGCAGTTCTTC.

This clone was counted only a few times. Because it lacks the conserved phenylalanine or tryptophan at the end, this CDR3 is likely a read error. It is unclear where the CDR3 begins or ends on the DNA, so no DNA is shown, and the CDR3 is as TCRdb lists it. The J gene is TRBJ1-2, the V gene TRBV6-1; the DNA was not compared with TRBD1, the D call given in the table. Ends included, the CDR3 has 12 residues. Germline CDR1 MNHNS, CDR2 SASEGT. CDR3: CASNRRQGSTHI.

There are a few counts of this clone. The chain uses TRBV5-4 and TRBJ2-7, with no clear D. The CDR3 contains 14 residues. CDR1 SGHNT and CDR2 YYREEE come from the germline V gene (reference sequence). Deletions cut 0 bases from V and 0 bases from J, with 7 bases between. The CDR3 protein is CASSLGGSSYEQYF. Here the CDR3 DNA reads TGTGCCAGCAGCTTGGGCGGCAGCTCCTACGAGCAGTACTTC.

The gene calls are TRBV7-9 and TRBJ1-4; D uncertain. This CDR3 spans 16 amino acids. Germline lookup yields CDR1 SEHNR and CDR2 FQNEAQ (reference sequence). V shed 6 bases and J shed 5 bases, with 19 bases lying between them. Written as DNA, the CDR3 is TGTGCCAGCAGGGATACCTCGACGGGATCCAATGAAAAACTGTTTTTT. Its translation is CASRDTSTGSNEKLFF.

This chain uses TRBV29-1 with TRBJ1-4, with a possible D match to TRBD1 (5 bases). The germline V gene has CDR1 SQVTM and CDR2 ANQGSEA. The CDR3 is 14 amino acids. Trimming pared 4 bases from V and 4 bases from J, leaving 13 bases between. Here the CDR3 DNA reads TGCAGCGTTGCCCTCGGGGGGATTAATGAAAAACTGTTTTTT. The encoded protein is CSVALGGINEKLFF.

The gene calls are TRBV20-1 and TRBJ1-4, with D hard to call. V lost 5 bases and J 7 bases, leaving 5 bases between the germline ends. In germline, CDR1 is DFQATT, CDR2 SNEGSKA (reference sequence). The CDR3 runs 10 residues. CDR3 in amino acids: CSASREKLFF. DNA for the CDR3: TGCAGTGCTTCCCGTGAAAAACTGTTTTTT.

This sequence joins TRBV7-6 and TRBJ2-2; D gene ambiguous. V lost 4 bases to trimming and J lost 1 base, with 1 base between them. Germline V gives CDR1 SGHVS, CDR2 FNYEAQ. The CDR3 spans 12 residues. CDR3 loop: CASSWNTGELFF. The CDR3 DNA follows: TGTGCCAGCAGCTGGAACACCGGGGAGCTGTTTTTT.

The chain joins TRBV10-1 to TRBJ2-7; 10 bases map to TRBD2. This CDR3 is 15 amino acids long. V shed 0 bases, J shed 5 bases, and the junction held 4 bases outside the gene matches. Germline lookup yields CDR1 WNHNN and CDR2 SYGVQD (reference sequence). CDR3 bases: TGCGCCAGCAGTGAGTCACTAGCGGGATTCCACGAGCAGTACTTC. Translating it yields CASSESLAGFHEQYF.

The chain combines TRBV29-1 with TRBJ2-1, with D possibly being TRBD2 (6 bases). Germline CDR1 and CDR2: SQVTM and ANQGSEA. This CDR3 comprises 13 residues. The V and J ends lost 5 bases and 3 bases respectively, with 11 bases between them. The CDR3 nucleotides read TGCAGCGTTCGCGGGATTTACTACAATGAGCAGTTCTTC. It is translated as CSVRGIYYNEQFF.

The chain carries TRBV11-2 and TRBJ2-2; possibly TRBD2 for D (5 bases). The CDR3 contains 19 residues. Germline values: CDR1 SGHAT, CDR2 FQNNGV. Trimming took off 5 bases at V and 2 bases at J, with 24 bases between the two ends. CDR3 loop: CASSITEYVTGINTGELFF. DNA for the CDR3: TGTGCCAGCAGCATTACGGAATATGTAACCGGGATCAACACCGGGGAGCTGTTTTTT.

This rearrangement joins TRBV7-8 to TRBJ1-2, with TRBD1 as a possible D gene (6 bases). V was pared by 4 bases and J by 5 bases, with 11 bases between. Germline V gene lookup returns CDR1 SGHVS and CDR2 FQNEAQ. The CDR3 extends over 13 amino acids. The CDR3: CASSSDRRYGYTF. The CDR3 DNA follows: TGTGCCAGCAGCTCGGACAGACGATATGGCTACACCTTC. Combining the CDR3 with reference TRBV7-8 and TRBJ1-2 gives the whole variable domain GAGVSQSPRYKVAKRGQDVALRCDPISGHVSLFWYQQALGQGPEFLTYFQNEAQLDKSGLPSDRFFAERPEGSVSTLKIQRTQQEDSAVYLCASSSDRRYGYTFGSGTRLTVV.

V and J are TRBV19 and TRBJ1-2; perhaps TRBD1 as D (5 bases). Deletions cut 8 bases from V and 4 bases from J, with 14 bases between. Germline values: CDR1 LNHDA, CDR2 SQIVND (reference sequence). CDR3 size: 13 residues. CDR3 in amino acids: CASGTRDGYGYTF. The CDR3 DNA reads TGTGCCAGTGGGACCAGGGACGGCTATGGCTACACCTTC.

This rearrangement joins TRBV18 to TRBJ2-2, with unresolved D. The CDR3 runs to 16 residues. Germline loops: CDR1 KGHSH, CDR2 LQKENI. V was pared by 6 bases and J by 7 bases, with 21 bases between. CDR3 nucleotides: TGTGCCAGCTCTCCCAAGCCCAGCTACGGCAGCGGGGAGCTGTTTTTT. Translated: CASSPKPSYGSGELFF.

The chain employs TRBV28 and TRBJ2-6, with unresolved D. V was clipped by 5 bases and J by 0 bases, with 17 bases between them. The CDR3 contains 18 residues. Germline V gene data show CDR1 as MDHEN and CDR2 as SYDVKM. CDR3 residues: CASSNRLGRVSGANVLTF. In DNA form, the CDR3 reads TGTGCCAGCAGTAACAGACTTGGTCGAGTCTCTGGGGCCAACGTCCTGACTTTC.

The chain is built from TRBV19 and TRBJ1-5; D not certain. The germline CDR1 and CDR2 sequences are LNHDA and SQIVND (reference sequence). Trimming took off 6 bases at V and 10 bases at J, with 13 bases between the two ends. This CDR3 region has 12 residues. The CDR3 bases are TGTGCCAGTAGGATGGCCGGAGGACCCCAGCATTTT. The encoded protein is CASRMAGGPQHF.

The chain has TRBV29-1 and TRBJ1-1; D remains unclear. Germline lookup yields CDR1 SQVTM and CDR2 ANQGSEA. The CDR3 runs to 11 residues. Trimming stripped 7 bases from V and 1 base from J, with 7 bases between. The CDR3 reads CSANRNTEAFF. As DNA, the CDR3 is TGCAGCGCTAACAGGAACACTGAAGCTTTCTTT.

CDR3 in DNA: TGTGCCAGTAACGTAGCATACGAGCAGTACTTC. This translates into CASNVAYEQYF. This chain uses TRBV19 with TRBJ2-7; D gene uncertain. CDR3 length: 11 amino acids. The germline V gene has CDR1 LNHDA and CDR2 SQIVND (reference sequence). Between the trimmed V and J ends, which lost 7 bases and 4 bases, there was a span of 8 bases.

For this clone: One end of the junction varies from germline; a read error may be responsible. The V and J genes are TRBV6-6 and TRBJ1-2, with TRBD1 matching over 7 bases. The germline gives CDR1 MNHNY, CDR2 SVGAGI (reference sequence). This CDR3 has 12 amino acids. The CDR3 nucleotides are TGTGCCAGCAGTGACCCTGGACAGGCTACTGGCTTC. Translation gives CASSDPGQATGF.

CDR3 loop: CAIWTGGNTYEQYF. CDR3 nucleotide sequence: TGTGCCATCTGGACGGGCGGGAACACCTACGAGCAGTACTTC. V gene TRBV5-4 combines with J gene TRBJ2-7; weak D call: TRBD2 (6 bases). Germline V CDR1 and CDR2: SGHNT, YYREEE (reference sequence). V gave up 9 bases and J gave up 2 bases, with 18 bases separating them. This CDR3 has 14 amino acids.

The chain carries TRBV7-9 and TRBJ2-3, with 9 bases matching TRBD2. The CDR3 extends over 17 amino acids. The germline gives CDR1 SEHNR, CDR2 FQNEAQ (reference sequence). Trimming took 0 bases from V and 2 from J; bases not matched to a gene: 6. This chain's CDR3 is CASSLAGGRGDTDTQYF. For the CDR3, the DNA is TGTGCCAGCAGCTTAGCTGGCGGGAGGGGTGACACAGATACGCAGTATTTT.

The chain is built from TRBV19 and TRBJ2-1; the match to TRBD2 covers 12 bases. Trimming at V came to 6 bases and at J to 7 bases, leaving 7 bases not matched to a gene. Germline CDR1 LNHDA, CDR2 SQIVND (reference sequence). This CDR3 has 15 amino acids. CDR3 nucleotide sequence: TGTGCCAGTAGCACACTAGCGGGAGGAGGGAATGAGCAGTTCTTC. It codes for CASSTLAGGGNEQFF. The full variable domain, completed using reference TRBV19 and TRBJ2-1, is DGGITQSPKYLFRKEGQNVTLSCEQNLNHDAMYWYRQDPGQGLRLIYYSQIVNDFQKGDIAEGYSVSREKKESFPLTVTSAQKNPTAFYLCASSTLAGGGNEQFFGPGTRLTVL.

CDR3 bases: TGTGCCAGCAGAGGTACGTTAGATACGCAGTATTTT. It encodes CASRGTLDTQYF. The chain carries TRBV6-1 and TRBJ2-3; D not certain. This CDR3 region has 12 residues. Trimming took off 6 bases at V and 5 bases at J, with 9 bases between the two ends. Germline V gene data show CDR1 as MNHNS and CDR2 as SASEGT.

V is TRBV5-4 and J is TRBJ2-2; D gene uncertain. CDR1 and CDR2 (germline): SGHNT, YYREEE (reference sequence). The CDR3 has 12 residues. V gave up 4 bases and J gave up 8 bases, with 9 bases separating them. CDR3 nucleotides: TGTGCCAGCAGCGCCGTTTGGGGGGAGCTGTTTTTT. Protein sequence: CASSAVWGELFF.

This chain links TRBV18 with TRBJ1-1; the D gene is possibly TRBD1 (6 bases). Germline V gene sequence: CDR1 KGHSH, CDR2 LQKENI. V dropped 5 bases and J dropped 1 base, with 11 bases sitting between them. The CDR3 is 14 residues long. CDR3 nucleotide sequence: TGTGCCAGCTCAATTGGACAGCCGAACACTGAAGCTTTCTTT. Residues: CASSIGQPNTEAFF.

The genes are TRBV11-2 and TRBJ2-2, with D perhaps matching TRBD1 or TRBD2 (6 bases each). The V gene's germline CDR1 is SGHAT and CDR2 FQNNGV. V lost 7 bases and J lost 5, with 17 bases in between. This CDR3 comprises 15 residues. The CDR3: CASNRQGRRTGELFF. CDR3 coding DNA: TGTGCCAGCAACCGTCAGGGGAGGAGAACCGGGGAGCTGTTTTTT.

This chain joins TRBV5-5 and TRBJ1-2, with D unclear. V dropped 3 bases and J dropped 8 bases, with 11 bases sitting between them. Germline V gene sequence: CDR1 SGHKS, CDR2 YYEKEE (reference sequence). This CDR3 spans 12 amino acids. CDR3 bases: TGTGCCAGCAGCTGGGCGTTGTTAGGCTACACCTTC. It encodes CASSWALLGYTF.

The chain uses TRBV27 and TRBJ2-6; no reliable D call. The V end was cut by 2 bases, the J end by 5 bases, with 7 bases between. CDR3 size: 14 residues. Germline V lookup: CDR1 MNHEY, CDR2 SMNVEV (reference sequence). The DNA of the CDR3 is TGTGCCAGCAGTTTACGGGTCCGGGCCAACGTCCTGACTTTC. This translates into CASSLRVRANVLTF.

The J gene is TRBJ2-2, the V gene TRBV2; D uncertain. The germline V gene encodes CDR1 SNHLY and CDR2 FYNNEI. There are 16 residues in the CDR3. The ends were cut back, 6 bases at V and 0 bases at J, with 14 bases in the middle. CDR3 sequence reads: CASRLQALSNTGELFF. The CDR3 DNA reads TGTGCCAGCAGGCTTCAGGCCCTCTCGAACACCGGGGAGCTGTTTTTT.

The J gene is TRBJ1-1, the V gene TRBV19; D gene unclear. V was clipped by 6 bases and J by 0 bases, with 14 bases between them. Per the germline V gene, CDR1 is LNHDA and CDR2 is SQIVND (reference sequence). The CDR3 runs 15 residues. CDR3 sequence (DNA): TGTGCCAGTAGCCTCACACCCGACATGAACACTGAAGCTTTCTTT. This gives the protein CASSLTPDMNTEAFF.

The V gene is TRBV18, the J gene TRBJ1-1, with D hard to call. The V gene's germline CDR1 is KGHSH and CDR2 LQKENI. This CDR3 is 16 amino acids long. V was pared by 0 bases and J by 4 bases, with 15 bases between. CDR3 in DNA: TGTGCCAGCTCACCACCGGAGAGCTTCGGCCCCACTGAAGCTTTCTTT. It yields the protein CASSPPESFGPTEAFF. Full variable domain (missing parts from reference TRBV18 and TRBJ1-1): NAGVMQNPRHLVRRRGQEARLRCSPMKGHSHVYWYRQLPEEGLKFMVYLQKENIIDESGMPKERFSAEFPKEGPSILRIQQVVRGDSAAYFCASSPPESFGPTEAFFGQGTRLTVV.

In this sample, this clone turned up once. V gene TRBV27 combines with J gene TRBJ1-6; no clear D gene. The V end lost 7 bases, the J end lost 0 bases, and 7 bases lay between the germline ends. Germline CDR1 reads MNHEY; CDR2 reads SMNVEV (reference sequence). The CDR3 length is 14 residues. The CDR3, as DNA: TGTGCCAGCAAATGGGTCTCCTATAATTCACCCCTCCACTTT. Translated, it gives CASKWVSYNSPLHF.